The present TCR beta chain was sequenced within a study of cytomegalovirus exposure and HLA in healthy donors. Researchers ran the PCR with 60 Vbeta and 13 Jbeta primers. The assay was immunoSEQ multiplex PCR, and TCRdb's table has in-frame clones only and misses some. This sample has 90,000 to 110,000 clones, with about two thirds found just once. CDR1 and CDR2 (germline): GTSNPN, SVGIG (reference sequence). V dropped 1 base and J dropped 8 bases, with 14 bases sitting between them. This CDR3 has 13 amino acids. Input material: PBMCs. The clonotype was recovered from a woman aged 65 to 85 in good health and CMV-seropositive. This chain connects TRBV30 to TRBJ1-1, with a weak D call TRBD1 (5 bases). The CDR3 loop is CAWSGQGAGEAFF. The CDR3 DNA is TGTGCCTGGAGTGGCCAGGGCGCGGGGGAAGCTTTCTTT.